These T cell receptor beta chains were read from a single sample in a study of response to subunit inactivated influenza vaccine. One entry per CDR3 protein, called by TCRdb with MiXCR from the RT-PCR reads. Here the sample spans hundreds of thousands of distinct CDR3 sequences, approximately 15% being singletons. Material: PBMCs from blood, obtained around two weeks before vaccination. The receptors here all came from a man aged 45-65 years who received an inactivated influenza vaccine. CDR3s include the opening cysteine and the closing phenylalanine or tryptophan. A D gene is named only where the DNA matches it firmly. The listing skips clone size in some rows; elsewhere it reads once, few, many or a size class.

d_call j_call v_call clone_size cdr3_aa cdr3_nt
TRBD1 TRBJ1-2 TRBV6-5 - CASSYSGTDYGYTF TGTGCCAGCAGTTACTCCGGGACAGACTATGGCTACACCTTC
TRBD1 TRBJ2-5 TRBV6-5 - CASSYTGTDQETQYF TGTGCCAGCAGTTACACCGGGACAGACCAAGAGACCCAGTACTTC
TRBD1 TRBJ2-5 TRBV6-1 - CASDGTGWETQYF TGTGCCAGCGACGGGACAGGATGGGAGACCCAGTACTTC
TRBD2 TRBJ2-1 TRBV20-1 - CSAQSGTSGINEQFF TGCAGTGCTCAATCCGGGACTAGTGGAATCAATGAGCAGTTCTTC
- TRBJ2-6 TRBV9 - CASSVSSTGANVLTF TGTGCCAGCAGCGTCTCTAGTACTGGGGCCAACGTCCTGACTTTC
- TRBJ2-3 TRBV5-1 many CASGGRDTQYF TGCGCCAGCGGGGGGCGAGATACGCAGTATTTT
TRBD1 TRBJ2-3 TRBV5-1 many CASSLGQVLRTDTQYF TGCGCCAGCAGCCTAGGACAGGTACTTCGCACAGATACGCAGTATTTT
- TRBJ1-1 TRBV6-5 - CASSYNAWNTEAFF TGTGCCAGCAGTTACAACGCGTGGAACACTGAAGCTTTCTTT
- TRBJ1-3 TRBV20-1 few CSATGGGNTIYF TGCAGTGCCACCGGAGGTGGAAACACCATATATTTT
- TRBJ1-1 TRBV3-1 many CASSQGQLNTEAFF TGTGCCAGCAGCCAAGGACAGTTGAACACTGAAGCTTTCTTT
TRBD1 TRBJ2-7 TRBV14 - CASRKTGGPSEQYF TGTGCCAGCAGGAAAACAGGGGGCCCCTCGGAGCAGTACTTC
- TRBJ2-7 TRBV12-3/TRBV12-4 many CASSLSSESYEQYF TGTGCCAGCAGTTTATCGTCGGAATCCTACGAGCAGTACTTC
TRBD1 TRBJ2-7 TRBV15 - CATSRGGQGGYEQYF TGTGCCACCAGCAGAGGGGGACAGGGGGGCTACGAGCAGTACTTC
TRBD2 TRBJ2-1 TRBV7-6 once CASSPTGLAGHNEQFF TGTGCCAGCAGCCCCACGGGACTAGCGGGGCACAATGAGCAGTTCTTC
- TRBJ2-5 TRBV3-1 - CASSQRLATETQYF TGTGCCAGCAGCCAAAGATTAGCGACAGAGACCCAGTACTTC
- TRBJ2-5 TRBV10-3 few CATGVFADQETQYF TGTGCCACCGGAGTATTTGCGGACCAAGAGACCCAGTACTTC
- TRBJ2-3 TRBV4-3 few CASSQAFRGADTQYF TGCGCCAGCAGCCAAGCCTTTAGGGGTGCAGATACGCAGTATTTT
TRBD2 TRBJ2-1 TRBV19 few CASTGLAGGNGEQFF TGTGCCAGTACGGGACTAGCGGGAGGGAACGGTGAGCAGTTCTTC
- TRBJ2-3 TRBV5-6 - CASSSTLDLTDTQYF TGTGCCAGCAGCTCTACACTAGACCTCACAGATACGCAGTATTTT
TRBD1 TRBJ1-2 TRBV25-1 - CASSQTRTGENYGYTF TGTGCCAGCAGCCAAACCAGGACAGGAGAGAACTATGGCTACACCTTC
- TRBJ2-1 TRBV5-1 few CASSFDEGQFF TGCGCCAGCAGCTTTGATGAGGGGCAGTTCTTC
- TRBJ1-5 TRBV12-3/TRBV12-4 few CASSLFRQHQHF TGTGCCAGCAGTTTATTTCGACAACACCAGCATTTT
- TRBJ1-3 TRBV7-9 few CASSLLDADIYF TGTGCCAGCAGCTTATTGGACGCTGACATATATTTT
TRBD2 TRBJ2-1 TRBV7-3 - CASSQYSGSSYNEQFF TGTGCCAGCAGTCAGTATAGCGGGAGCTCCTACAATGAGCAGTTCTTC
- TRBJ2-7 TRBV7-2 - CASSLVVGQLTSYEQYF TGTGCCAGCAGCTTAGTTGTGGGGCAACTGACCTCCTACGAGCAGTACTTC
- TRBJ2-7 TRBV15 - CATSRDSRLYEQYF TGTGCCACCAGCAGAGATTCACGGCTATACGAGCAGTACTTC
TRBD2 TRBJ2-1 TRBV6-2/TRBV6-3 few CASNDGTSLVF TGTGCCAGCAACGACGGGACTAGTCTAGTCTTC
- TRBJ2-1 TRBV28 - CASSLGAPSYNEQFF TGTGCCAGCAGTTTAGGAGCACCGAGTTACAATGAGCAGTTCTTC
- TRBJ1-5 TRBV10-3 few CAISSDDSNQPQHF TGTGCCATCAGTTCGGACGATAGCAATCAGCCCCAGCATTTT
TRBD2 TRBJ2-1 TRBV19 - CASSPWTSHNEQFF TGTGCCAGTAGTCCGTGGACTAGTCACAATGAGCAGTTCTTC
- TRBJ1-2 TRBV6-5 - CASSWQGNQHGYTF TGTGCCAGCAGTTGGCAGGGGAACCAGCATGGCTACACCTTC
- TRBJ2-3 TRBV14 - CASSQARLAISGTDTQYF TGTGCCAGCAGCCAAGCTCGGCTAGCTATTTCTGGCACAGATACGCAGTATTTT
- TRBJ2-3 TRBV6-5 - CASSYSRAPTALGTDTQYF TGTGCCAGCAGTTACTCCAGGGCTCCGACCGCCTTGGGCACAGATACGCAGTATTTT
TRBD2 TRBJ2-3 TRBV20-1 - CSANALGLASTDTQYF TGCAGTGCCAATGCACTCGGACTAGCGAGCACAGATACGCAGTATTTT
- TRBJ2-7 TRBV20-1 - CSAECAGAGCFASYEQYF TGCAGTGCCGAGTGCGCGGGGGCAGGGTGTTTTGCCTCCTACGAGCAGTACTTC
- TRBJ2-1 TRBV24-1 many CATSDPTGPSYNEQFF TGTGCCACCAGTGACCCGACAGGCCCTTCCTACAATGAGCAGTTCTTC
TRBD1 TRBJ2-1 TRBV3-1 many CASSQDSGQVYNEQFF TGTGCCAGCAGCCAAGATTCAGGACAGGTATACAATGAGCAGTTCTTC
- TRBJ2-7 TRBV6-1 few CASRGLEESYEQYF TGTGCCAGCAGGGGTTTGGAGGAGTCCTACGAGCAGTACTTC
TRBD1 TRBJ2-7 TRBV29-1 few CSIVRDRAPYEQYF TGCAGCATTGTTCGGGACAGGGCGCCCTACGAGCAGTACTTC
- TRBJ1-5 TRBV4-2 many CASSQDYDGGAQPQHF TGTGCCAGCAGCCAAGATTATGATGGGGGGGCCCAGCCCCAGCATTTT
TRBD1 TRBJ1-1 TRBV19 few CASSIYGQANTEAFF TGTGCCAGTAGTATTTACGGACAGGCGAACACTGAAGCTTTCTTT
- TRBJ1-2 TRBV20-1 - CSAKTGEGYTF TGCAGTGCGAAGACGGGGGAGGGCTACACCTTC
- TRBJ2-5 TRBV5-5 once CASSLTATWQETQYF TGTGCCAGCAGCTTGACGGCGACATGGCAAGAGACCCAGTACTTC